The 5 T cell receptor beta chains reported below all come from one sample, sequenced in a study of vaccination and CD4 T cells after COVID-19. These receptors have no identified antigens. At the Johns Hopkins FTIC core, DNA taken from cultured CD4+ T cells was sequenced by way of the Oncomine TCR Beta short-read assay. TCRdb redid the calling of the PCR reads with MiXCR, one entry per CDR3 protein. The table records roughly 16,000 distinct CDR3 sequences, about 53% of them present only once. Specified treatment: approximately nine-day PBMC culture with coronavirus spike peptide pools or control peptides (ViraFEST assay). This specimen was CD4+ T cells from blood, cultured in vitro, taken before SARS-CoV-2 vaccination. The receptor source for this set is a human donor who had recovered from COVID-19.

The V and J genes are TRBV7-2 and TRBJ2-1, with 8 positions matching TRBD2. The CDR3 totals 16 residues. Per the germline V gene, CDR1 is SGHTA and CDR2 is FQGNSA. Trimming cost V 3 bases and J 4 bases; bases outside gene matches: 8. The CDR3 region has the DNA TGTGCCAGCAGCTTGGCGGGGGCTAGCGGGTACAATGAGCAGTTCTTC. Translating it yields CASSLAGASGYNEQFF.

The chain couples TRBV6-1 to TRBJ2-6; the D is unclear. V was clipped by 5 bases and J by 2 bases, with 13 bases between them. CDR3 size: 16 residues. Germline V gives CDR1 MNHNS, CDR2 SASEGT. The CDR3 nucleotides are TGTGCCAGCAGTCGCGGAAGAACAGCTGGGGCCAACGTCCTGACTTTC. Translated, it gives CASSRGRTAGANVLTF.

A few counts support this clonotype. The J gene is TRBJ2-5, the V gene TRBV7-2; D might be TRBD2 (7 bases). The germline V and J ends were trimmed by 1 base and 4 bases, with 16 bases remaining between them. The CDR3 has 16 amino acids. Germline V gene lookup returns CDR1 SGHTA and CDR2 FQGNSA. The CDR3 DNA reads TGTGCCAGCAGCTTAGAGACGAGGGGGGGGTCAGAGACCCAGTACTTC. Protein product: CASSLETRGGSETQYF.

The chain couples TRBV27 to TRBJ2-2, with 8 bases that match TRBD2. This CDR3 is 16 amino acids long. The germline gives CDR1 MNHEY, CDR2 SMNVEV (reference sequence). V shed 7 bases, J shed 5 bases, and the junction held 12 bases outside the gene matches. CDR3 protein: CASNIPQRGMTGELFF. The DNA for the CDR3 is TGTGCCAGCAACATCCCCCAGCGGGGGATGACCGGGGAGCTGTTTTTT.

CDR3 amino acids: CSVSDQGQGSTDTQYF. As DNA, the CDR3 is TGCAGTGTTTCAGATCAGGGACAGGGAAGCACAGATACGCAGTATTTT. This chain links TRBV20-1 with TRBJ2-3; 9 nucleotides align to TRBD1. Germline V gives CDR1 DFQATT, CDR2 SNEGSKA (reference sequence). CDR3 length: 16 residues. Unmatched junction bases numbered 11, after V lost 7 bases and J lost 0 bases.